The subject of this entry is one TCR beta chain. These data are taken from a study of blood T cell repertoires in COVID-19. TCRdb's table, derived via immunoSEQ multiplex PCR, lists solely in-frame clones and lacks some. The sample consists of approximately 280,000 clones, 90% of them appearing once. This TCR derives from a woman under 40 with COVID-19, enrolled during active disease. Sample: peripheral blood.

CDR3 amino acids: CASIGTTHYEQYF. The CDR3 DNA follows: TGTGCCAGCATTGGGACTACCCACTACGAGCAGTACTTC. J is TRBJ2-7 and V is TRBV2, with 7 bases lining up with TRBD2. The germline gives CDR1 SNHLY, CDR2 FYNNEI. With V trimmed by 7 bases and J by 3 bases, 6 bases remained unmatched. The CDR3 covers 13 residues. The entire variable domain, with the rest obtained from reference TRBV2 and TRBJ2-7, is as follows: EPEVTQTPSHQVTQMGQEVILRCVPISNHLYFYWYRQILGQKVEFLVSFYNNEISEKSEIFDDQFSVERPDGSNFTLKIRSTKLEDSAMYFCASIGTTHYEQYFGPGTRLTVT.